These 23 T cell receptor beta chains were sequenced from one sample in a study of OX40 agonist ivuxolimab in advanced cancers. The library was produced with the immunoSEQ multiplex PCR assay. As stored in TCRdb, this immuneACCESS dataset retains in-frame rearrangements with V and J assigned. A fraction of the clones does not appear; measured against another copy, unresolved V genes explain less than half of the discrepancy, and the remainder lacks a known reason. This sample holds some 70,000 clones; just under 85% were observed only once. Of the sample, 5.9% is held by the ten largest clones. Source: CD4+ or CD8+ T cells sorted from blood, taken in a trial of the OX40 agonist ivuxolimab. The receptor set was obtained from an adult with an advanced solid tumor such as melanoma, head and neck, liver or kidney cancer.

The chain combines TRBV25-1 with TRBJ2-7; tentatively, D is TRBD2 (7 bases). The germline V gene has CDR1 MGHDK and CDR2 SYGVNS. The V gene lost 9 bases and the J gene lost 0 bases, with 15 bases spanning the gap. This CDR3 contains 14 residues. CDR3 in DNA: TGTGCCAGTCAAAGGGGGGGGAGCTCCTACGAGCAGTACTTC. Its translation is CASQRGGSSYEQYF.

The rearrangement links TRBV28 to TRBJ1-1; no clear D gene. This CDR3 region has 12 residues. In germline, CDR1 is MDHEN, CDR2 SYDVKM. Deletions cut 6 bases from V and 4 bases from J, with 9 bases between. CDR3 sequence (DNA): TGTGCCAGCAGGTTGGAGCCCACTGAAGCTTTCTTT. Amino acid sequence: CASRLEPTEAFF. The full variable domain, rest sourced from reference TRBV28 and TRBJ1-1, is DVKVTQSSRYLVKRTGEKVFLECVQDMDHENMFWYRQDPGLGLRLIYFSYDVKMKEKGDIPEGYSVSREKKERFSLILESASTNQTSMYLCASRLEPTEAFFGQGTRLTVV.

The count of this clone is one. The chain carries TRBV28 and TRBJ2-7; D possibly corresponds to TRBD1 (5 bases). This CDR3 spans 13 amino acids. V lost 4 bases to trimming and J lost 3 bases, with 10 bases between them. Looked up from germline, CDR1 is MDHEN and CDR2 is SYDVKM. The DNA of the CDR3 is TGTGCCAGCAGTTATAAGGACAACTACGAGCAGTACTTC. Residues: CASSYKDNYEQYF.

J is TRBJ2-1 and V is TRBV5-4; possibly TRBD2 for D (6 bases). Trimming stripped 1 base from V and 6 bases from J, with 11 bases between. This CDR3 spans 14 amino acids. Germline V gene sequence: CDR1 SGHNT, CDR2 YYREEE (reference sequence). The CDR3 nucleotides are TGTGCCAGCAGCTTGAGGGACTTTACCAATGAGCAGTTCTTC. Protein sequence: CASSLRDFTNEQFF.

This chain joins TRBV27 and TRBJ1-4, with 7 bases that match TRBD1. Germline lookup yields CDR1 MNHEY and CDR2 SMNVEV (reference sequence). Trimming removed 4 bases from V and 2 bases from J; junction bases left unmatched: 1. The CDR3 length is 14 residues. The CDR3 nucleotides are TGTGCCAGCAGTTCAGGGGGTACTAATGAAAAACTGTTTTTT. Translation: CASSSGGTNEKLFF.

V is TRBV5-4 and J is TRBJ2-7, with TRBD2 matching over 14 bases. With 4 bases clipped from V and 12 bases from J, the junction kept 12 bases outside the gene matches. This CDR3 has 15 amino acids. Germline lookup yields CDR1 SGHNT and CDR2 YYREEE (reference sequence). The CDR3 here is CASSTTGLAGESGYF. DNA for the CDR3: TGTGCCAGCAGCACGACGGGACTAGCGGGAGAATCGGGGTACTTC. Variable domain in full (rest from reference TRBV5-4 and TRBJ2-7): ETGVTQSPTHLIKTRGQQVTLRCSSQSGHNTVSWYQQALGQGPQFIFQYYREEENGRGNFPPRFSGLQFPNYSSELNVNALELDDSALYLCASSTTGLAGESGYFGPGTRLTVT.

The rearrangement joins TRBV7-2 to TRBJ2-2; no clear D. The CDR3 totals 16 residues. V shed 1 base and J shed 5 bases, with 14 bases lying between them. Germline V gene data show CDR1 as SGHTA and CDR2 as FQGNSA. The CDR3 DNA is TGTGCCAGCAGCTTAGGGGCCGGCACGAGGACCGGGGAGCTGTTTTTT. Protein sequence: CASSLGAGTRTGELFF.

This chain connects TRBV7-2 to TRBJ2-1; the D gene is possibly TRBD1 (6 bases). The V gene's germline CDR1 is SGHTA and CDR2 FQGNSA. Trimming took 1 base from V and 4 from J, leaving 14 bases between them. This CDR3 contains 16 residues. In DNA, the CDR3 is TGTGCCAGCAGCTTAGTAGGGGGTTCCGGGTACAATGAGCAGTTCTTC. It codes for CASSLVGGSGYNEQFF.

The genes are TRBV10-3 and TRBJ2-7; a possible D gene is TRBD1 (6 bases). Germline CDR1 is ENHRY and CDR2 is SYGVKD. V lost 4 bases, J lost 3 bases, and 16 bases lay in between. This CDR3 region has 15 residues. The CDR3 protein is CAISALDRGLYEQYV. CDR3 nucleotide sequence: TGTGCCATCAGTGCCTTGGACAGAGGGCTCTACGAGCAGTACGTC.

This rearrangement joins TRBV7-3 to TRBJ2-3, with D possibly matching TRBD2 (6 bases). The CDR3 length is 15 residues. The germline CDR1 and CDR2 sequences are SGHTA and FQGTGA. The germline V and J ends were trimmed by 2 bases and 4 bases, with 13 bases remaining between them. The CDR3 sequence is CASSLFGSTSDTQYF. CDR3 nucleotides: TGTGCCAGCAGCTTATTCGGGAGTACCTCAGATACGCAGTATTTT.

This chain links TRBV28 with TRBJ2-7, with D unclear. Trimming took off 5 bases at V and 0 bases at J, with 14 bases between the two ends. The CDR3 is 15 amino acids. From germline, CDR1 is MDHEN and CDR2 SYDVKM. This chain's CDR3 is CASSTGLPGSYEQYV. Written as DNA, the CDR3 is TGTGCCAGCAGTACGGGCCTCCCGGGCTCCTACGAGCAGTACGTC.

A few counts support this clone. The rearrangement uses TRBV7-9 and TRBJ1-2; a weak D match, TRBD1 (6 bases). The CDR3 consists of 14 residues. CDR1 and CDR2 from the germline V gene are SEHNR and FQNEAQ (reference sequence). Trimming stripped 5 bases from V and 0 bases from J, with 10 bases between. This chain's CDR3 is CASSRQVANYGYTF. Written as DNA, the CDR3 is TGTGCCAGCAGCCGACAGGTAGCTAACTATGGCTACACCTTC.

CDR3 in DNA: TGCGCCAGCAGCTTGCTACAGGGAGGTCAAACAGATACGCAGTATTTT. Its translation: CASSLLQGGQTDTQYF. The chain carries TRBV5-1 and TRBJ2-3; tentatively, D is TRBD1 or TRBD2 (6 bases each). Deletions cut 1 base from V and 3 bases from J, with 15 bases between. The CDR3 sequence is 16 residues long. Germline CDR1 and CDR2: SGHRS and YFSETQ.

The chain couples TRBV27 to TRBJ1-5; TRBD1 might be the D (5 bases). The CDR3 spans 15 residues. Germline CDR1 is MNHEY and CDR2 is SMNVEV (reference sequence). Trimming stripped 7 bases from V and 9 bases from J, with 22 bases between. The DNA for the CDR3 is TGTGCCAGCAACCCCGACAGTCCCGTTGTTCGGCCCCAGCATTTT. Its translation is CASNPDSPVVRPQHF.

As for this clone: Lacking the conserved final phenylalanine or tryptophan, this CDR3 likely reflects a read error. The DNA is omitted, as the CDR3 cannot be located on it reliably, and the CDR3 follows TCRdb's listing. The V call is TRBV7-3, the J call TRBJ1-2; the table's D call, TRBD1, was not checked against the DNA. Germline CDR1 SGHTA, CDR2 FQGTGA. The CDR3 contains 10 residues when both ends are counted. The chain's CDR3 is CASSRYTGRL.

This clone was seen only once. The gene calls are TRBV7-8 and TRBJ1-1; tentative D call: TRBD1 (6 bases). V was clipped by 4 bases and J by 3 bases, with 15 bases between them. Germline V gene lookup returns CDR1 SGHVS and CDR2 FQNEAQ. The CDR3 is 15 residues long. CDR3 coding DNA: TGTGCCAGCAGCTCGAGCTGGGAGGGGGACACTGAAGCTTTCTTT. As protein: CASSSSWEGDTEAFF.

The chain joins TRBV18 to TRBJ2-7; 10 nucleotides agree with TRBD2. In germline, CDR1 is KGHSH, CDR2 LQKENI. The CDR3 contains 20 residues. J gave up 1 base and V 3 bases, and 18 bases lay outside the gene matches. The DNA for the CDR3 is TGTGCCAGCTCACCGTTTGTGTCTAGCGGGAGCGGCATTGAATCCTACGAGCAGTACTTC. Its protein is CASSPFVSSGSGIESYEQYF.

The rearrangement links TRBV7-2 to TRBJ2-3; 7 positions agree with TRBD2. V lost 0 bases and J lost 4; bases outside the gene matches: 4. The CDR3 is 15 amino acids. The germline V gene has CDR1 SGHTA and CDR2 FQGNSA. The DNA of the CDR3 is TGTGCCAGCAGCTTAGCGGGAGGGCGGGCAGATACGCAGTATTTT. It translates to CASSLAGGRADTQYF.

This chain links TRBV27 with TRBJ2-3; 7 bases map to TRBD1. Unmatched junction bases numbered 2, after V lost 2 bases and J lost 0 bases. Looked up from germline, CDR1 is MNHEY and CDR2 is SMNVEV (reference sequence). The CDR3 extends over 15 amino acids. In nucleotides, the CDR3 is TGTGCCAGCAGTTTAAGGACAGGTAGCACAGATACGCAGTATTTT. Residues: CASSLRTGSTDTQYF.

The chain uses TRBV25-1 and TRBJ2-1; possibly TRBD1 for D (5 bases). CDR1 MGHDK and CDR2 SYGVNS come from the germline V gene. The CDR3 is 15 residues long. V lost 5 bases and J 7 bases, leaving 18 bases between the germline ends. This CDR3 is CASSSGQATLNEQFF. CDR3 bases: TGTGCCAGCAGTTCCGGACAAGCCACCTTGAATGAGCAGTTCTTC.

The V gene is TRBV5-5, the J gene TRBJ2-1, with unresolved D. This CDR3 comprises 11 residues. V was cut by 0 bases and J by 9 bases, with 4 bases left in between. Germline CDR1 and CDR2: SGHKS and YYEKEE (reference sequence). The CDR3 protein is CASSLAREQFF. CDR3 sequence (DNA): TGTGCCAGCAGCTTGGCGCGTGAGCAGTTCTTC.

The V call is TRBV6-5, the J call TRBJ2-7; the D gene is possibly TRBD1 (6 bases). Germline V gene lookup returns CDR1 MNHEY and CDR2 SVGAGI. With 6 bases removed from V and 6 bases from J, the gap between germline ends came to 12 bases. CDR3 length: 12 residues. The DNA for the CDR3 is TGTGCCAGCAGAAATCTCAGGGGCGAGCAGTACTTC. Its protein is CASRNLRGEQYF.

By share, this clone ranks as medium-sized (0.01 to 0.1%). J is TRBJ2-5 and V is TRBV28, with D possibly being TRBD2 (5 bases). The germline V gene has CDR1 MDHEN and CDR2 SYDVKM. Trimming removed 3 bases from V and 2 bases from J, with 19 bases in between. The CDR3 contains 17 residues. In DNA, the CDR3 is TGTGCCAGCAGTTTCCCTGTTGACGGCGGGCCGCAAGAGACCCAGTACTTC. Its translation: CASSFPVDGGPQETQYF.